This T cell receptor (beta chain) was identified during a study of regulatory T cells in long-lasting Graves disease. This clonotype was counted between two and nine times. TCR beta libraries were built with iRepertoire HTBI primers and Arm-PCR of CDR3 regions. MiXCR, run by TCRdb on the multiplex PCR reads, gives a single entry per CDR3 protein. The sample yields 400,000 or so distinct CDR3 sequences, 23% seen once. Trimming cost V 3 bases and J 7 bases; bases outside gene matches: 5. The CDR3 length is 14 residues. Germline assignment: CDR1 KGHDR and CDR2 SFDVKD. Time point of the sample: persistent/refractory GD, antithyroid drugs over 5 years with positive TRAb. From RNA extracted from PBMCs, the TCR library was made.

Sequencing was performed on peripheral blood mononuclear cells (PBMCs), taken when the disease was refractory, from a patient treated with antithyroid drugs. This receptor was identified in a female donor with Graves disease. The gene calls are TRBV24-1 and TRBJ1-5, with 7 nucleotides matching TRBD1. The DNA of the CDR3 is TGTGCCACCAGTGATAGGGGGCTCTGGCAGCCCCAGCATTTT. Its protein is CATSDRGLWQPQHF.